Listed here are 14 T cell receptor beta chains from one sample, sequenced in a study of chemoradiotherapy in HPV16-positive cancers. Sequenced by immunoSEQ multiplex PCR; TCRdb stores in-frame clones only, minus some. The profile covers approximately 35,000 clones, with about 82% appearing a single time and 3% to 4% taken by the ten largest. Sample: blood, taken from a patient who underwent chemoradiotherapy. These receptors originate from a human donor with HPV-associated anogenital cancer.

The CDR3: CASSLQGSGQPQHF. The CDR3 bases are TGTGCCAGCAGCCTACAGGGGTCGGGGCAGCCCCAGCATTTT. The chain uses TRBV7-6 and TRBJ1-5; 7 bases line up with TRBD1. Trimming at V came to 5 bases and at J to 7 bases, leaving 8 bases not matched to a gene. Germline assignment: CDR1 SGHVS and CDR2 FNYEAQ. The CDR3 covers 14 residues.

The rearrangement uses TRBV6-4 and TRBJ2-7, with unresolved D. CDR3 length equals 13 residues. Germline V lookup: CDR1 MRHNA, CDR2 SNTAGT. Trimming removed 11 bases from V and 0 bases from J, with 14 bases in between. The CDR3 protein is CAPSTPDSYEQYF. CDR3 sequence (DNA): TGTGCCCCCAGCACTCCGGACTCCTACGAGCAGTACTTC.

The gene calls are TRBV30 and TRBJ1-1; TRBD1 might be the D (5 bases). Trimming pared 4 bases from V and 6 bases from J, leaving 9 bases between. The germline V gene has CDR1 GTSNPN and CDR2 SVGIG (reference sequence). There are 11 residues in the CDR3. The CDR3 region is CAWKGFAEAFF. Here the CDR3 DNA reads TGTGCCTGGAAGGGGTTTGCTGAAGCTTTCTTT. The full variable domain, with the rest looked up from reference TRBV30 and TRBJ1-1, is SQTIHQWPATLVQPVGSPLSLECTVEGTSNPNLYWYRQAAGRGLQLLFYSVGIGQISSEVPQNLSASRPQDRQFILSSKKLLLSDSGFYLCAWKGFAEAFFGQGTRLTVV.

V gene TRBV5-1 combines with J gene TRBJ1-2, with no clear D. Trimming cost V 5 bases and J 8 bases, with 13 bases left between them. CDR1 is SGHRS, CDR2 YFSETQ, per germline. The CDR3 is 12 residues long. Written as DNA, the CDR3 is TGCGCCAGCAGGGAACTCAAGACAGGCTACACCTTC. It yields the protein CASRELKTGYTF.

The J gene is TRBJ2-6, the V gene TRBV4-1; D may be TRBD1 (6 bases). The CDR3 is 16 amino acids. With 3 bases removed from V and 0 bases from J, the gap between germline ends came to 9 bases. The germline CDR1 and CDR2 sequences are MGHRA and YSYEKL. The CDR3 sequence: CASSQRQVSGANVLTF. The CDR3 region has the DNA TGCGCCAGCAGCCAGAGACAGGTCTCTGGGGCCAACGTCCTGACTTTC.

The chain combines TRBV7-9 with TRBJ1-6; no reliable D call. Germline V gene sequence: CDR1 SEHNR, CDR2 FQNEAQ (reference sequence). The CDR3 is 12 residues long. V was pared by 3 bases and J by 5 bases, with 2 bases between. CDR3: CASSLDNSPLHF. CDR3 DNA sequence: TGTGCCAGCAGCTTGGATAATTCACCCCTCCACTTT.

The chain is built from TRBV7-2 and TRBJ2-7; the match to TRBD2 covers 11 bases. There are 15 residues in the CDR3. V lost 5 bases and J lost 2; bases outside the gene matches: 5. Germline V gene sequence: CDR1 SGHTA, CDR2 FQGNSA. The CDR3 protein is CASSRTSGLPYEQYF. In DNA form, the CDR3 reads TGTGCCAGCAGCCGGACTAGCGGGTTACCCTACGAGCAGTACTTC.

CDR3 region: CASRPSGFPGELFF. The CDR3 DNA follows: TGTGCCAGTAGACCTAGCGGGTTCCCCGGGGAGCTGTTTTTT. The V call is TRBV19, the J call TRBJ2-2; TRBD2 matches at 8 bases. Germline loops: CDR1 LNHDA, CDR2 SQIVND (reference sequence). The CDR3 runs 14 residues. V trimming: 6 bases; J trimming: 6 bases; junction bases outside the gene matches: 6.

In its sample, this clone was seen a few times. This chain uses TRBV5-6 with TRBJ2-2; 8 bases map to TRBD2. Germline-derived CDR1 and CDR2 are SGHDT and YYEEEE. This CDR3 has 17 residues. V lost 4 bases, J lost 0 bases, and 8 bases stayed unmatched. The CDR3 region has the DNA TGTGCCAGCAGCCGGGGACGCGGGGGGTCGAACACCGGGGAGCTGTTTTTT. As protein: CASSRGRGGSNTGELFF.

This clone was seen only a few times. The rearrangement uses TRBV27 and TRBJ1-5, with 10 bases matching TRBD1. V was pared by 4 bases and J by 1 base, with 1 base of the junction left unmatched. Germline lookup yields CDR1 MNHEY and CDR2 SMNVEV (reference sequence). The CDR3 is made up of 15 amino acids. CDR3 sequence reads: CASSSGQGSNQPQHF. CDR3 in DNA: TGTGCCAGCAGTTCGGGACAGGGGAGCAATCAGCCCCAGCATTTT.

The chain couples TRBV5-4 to TRBJ2-5; the match to TRBD1 covers 9 bases. This CDR3 is 15 amino acids long. J was trimmed by 3 bases and V by 5 bases; bases with no gene match: 8. Per the germline V gene, CDR1 is SGHNT and CDR2 is YYREEE (reference sequence). CDR3 residues: CASRPGQGPEETQYF. The CDR3 DNA reads as TGTGCCAGCAGGCCGGGACAGGGACCCGAAGAGACCCAGTACTTC.

The J gene is TRBJ1-1, the V gene TRBV5-5; 8 nucleotides align to TRBD1. V trimming: 4 bases; J trimming: 1 base; junction bases outside the gene matches: 9. CDR3 size: 16 residues. Germline V lookup: CDR1 SGHKS, CDR2 YYEKEE (reference sequence). Here the CDR3 DNA reads TGTGCCAGCAGCCCCTACAGGGGGGGTACGAACACTGAAGCTTTCTTT. Residues: CASSPYRGGTNTEAFF.

This clone came up a few times. The rearrangement uses TRBV29-1 and TRBJ1-4; D gene uncertain. V lost 4 bases, J lost 5 bases, and 5 bases lay in between. The CDR3 runs to 11 residues. Germline CDR1 SQVTM, CDR2 ANQGSEA. For the CDR3, the DNA is TGCAGCGTTGGAGAAAATGAAAAACTGTTTTTT. As protein: CSVGENEKLFF.

This clone was picked up one time. CDR3: CASSPGGGRQETQYF. CDR3 nucleotide sequence: TGTGCCAGCAGTCCGGGGGGGGGTCGGCAAGAGACCCAGTACTTC. The rearrangement links TRBV7-9 to TRBJ2-5; TRBD2 matches 8 bases. This CDR3 is built from 15 residues. With 6 bases clipped from V and 2 bases from J, the junction kept 8 bases outside the gene matches. Germline CDR1 and CDR2: SEHNR and FQNEAQ (reference sequence).